This T cell receptor delta chain was identified in a study of gamma-delta chains in newborns, infants, children. Germline CDR1 is GEAIGNYY and CDR2 is EKD. V lost 3 bases to trimming and J lost 0 bases, with 22 bases between them. This CDR3 region has 18 residues. Turning to this clone: This DNA's translation differs at residue 9 from TCRdb's protein, which comes from a much larger clone; a read error is likely, and the protein shown is translated from the DNA.

TCRdb reanalysed the reads with CATT. The profile covers 1,500 to 2,000 delta-chain clones, with around 1.1% appearing a single time and around 40% taken by the ten largest. This receptor was identified in a child who was a newborn, infant or young child, either healthy, febrile or measles-vaccinated (not recorded which). The rearrangement joins TRDV2 to TRDJ1, with D maybe TRDD3 (5 bases). Sequencing was done on a sample of blood. The CDR3 region is CACDSLRPAGADTDKLIF. The CDR3 bases are TGTGCCTGTGACTCACTACGTCCGGCGGGGGCCGACACCGATAAACTCATCTTT.